Sequencing of this TCR beta chain was carried out in a study of regulatory T cells in long-lasting Graves disease. To make TCR beta libraries, researchers used iRepertoire HTBI primers and Arm-PCR of CDR3 regions. TCRdb itself ran the multiplex PCR reads through MiXCR, one entry per CDR3 protein. The data contain 420,000 or so distinct CDR3 sequences, 23% of them seen just once; the ten biggest clones take up about a quarter. The sample's time point: persistent/refractory GD, antithyroid drugs over 5 years with positive TRAb. RNA from PBMCs was the source of the TCR library. The V gene's germline CDR1 is MDHEN and CDR2 SYDVKM. The CDR3 loop spans 14 amino acids. Trimming stripped 3 bases from V and 0 bases from J, with 8 bases between. This clonotype appeared many times.

Sequenced here: peripheral blood mononuclear cells (PBMCs), sampled when the disease was refractory, from a patient treated with antithyroid drugs. The rearrangement joins TRBV28 to TRBJ2-5; D gene unclear. This receptor was obtained from a female donor with Graves disease. CDR3 sequence (DNA): TGTGCCAGCAGTTTCCGTATCGACCAAGAGACCCAGTACTTC. Translated: CASSFRIDQETQYF.